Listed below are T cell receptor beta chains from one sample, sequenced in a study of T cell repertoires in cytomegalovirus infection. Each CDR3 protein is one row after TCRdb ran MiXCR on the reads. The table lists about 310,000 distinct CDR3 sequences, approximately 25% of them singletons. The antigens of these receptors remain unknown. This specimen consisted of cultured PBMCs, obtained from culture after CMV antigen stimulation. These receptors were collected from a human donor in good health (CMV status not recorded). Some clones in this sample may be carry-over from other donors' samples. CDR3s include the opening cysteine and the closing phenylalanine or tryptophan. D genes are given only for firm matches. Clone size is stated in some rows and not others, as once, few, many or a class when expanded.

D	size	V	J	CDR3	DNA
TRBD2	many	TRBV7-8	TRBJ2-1	CASSLQLSSGTSLYEQFF	TGTGCCAGCAGCTTACAGCTATCCTCCGGGACTAGCCTCTATGAGCAGTTCTTC
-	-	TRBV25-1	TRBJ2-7	CASSESLAVRHEQYF	TGTGCCAGCAGTGAATCTTTAGCGGTGAGGCACGAGCAGTACTTC
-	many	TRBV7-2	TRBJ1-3	CASSGYTRGEGNTIYF	TGTGCCAGCAGCGGTTATACCAGGGGCGAAGGAAACACCATATATTTT
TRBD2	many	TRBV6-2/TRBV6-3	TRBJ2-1	CASSSGTSSFF	TGTGCCAGCAGTTCCGGGACTAGCAGTTTCTTC
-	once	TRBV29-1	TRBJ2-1	CSGLGNQAEQFF	TGCAGCGGCCTGGGGAACCAGGCTGAGCAGTTCTTC
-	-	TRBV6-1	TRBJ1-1	CASMKGPTEAFF	TGTGCCAGCATGAAAGGGCCCACTGAAGCTTTCTTT
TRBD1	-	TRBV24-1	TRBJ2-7	CATPSGQAVYEQYF	TGTGCCACCCCATCGGGACAGGCGGTCTACGAGCAGTACTTC
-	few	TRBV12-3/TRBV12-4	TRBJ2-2	CASRGGELFF	TGTGCCAGCAGGGGCGGGGAGCTGTTTTTT
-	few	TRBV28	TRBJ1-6	CASSFGQRRIF	TGTGCCAGCAGTTTCGGACAGAGGAGGATTTTT
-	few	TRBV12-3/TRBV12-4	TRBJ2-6	CASSPFSTSSGANVLTF	TGTGCCAGCAGCCCGTTCAGCACTAGCTCTGGGGCCAACGTCCTGACTTTC
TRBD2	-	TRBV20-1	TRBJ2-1	CSASGLAGGPYNEQFF	TGCAGTGCCTCCGGACTAGCGGGAGGGCCCTACAATGAGCAGTTCTTC
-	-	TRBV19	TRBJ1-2	CASSEGGGYTF	TGTGCCAGTAGTGAAGGTGGGGGCTACACCTTC
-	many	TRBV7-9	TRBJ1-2	CASSPHLGTNYGYTF	TGTGCCAGCAGCCCTCACCTCGGAACTAACTATGGCTACACCTTC
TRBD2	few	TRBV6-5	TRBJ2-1	CASGRGLPLYNEQFF	TGTGCCAGCGGGCGGGGACTACCACTCTACAATGAGCAGTTCTTC
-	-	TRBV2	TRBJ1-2	CASRREDYGYTF	TGTGCCAGCAGGCGGGAGGACTATGGCTACACCTTC
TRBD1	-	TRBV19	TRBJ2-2	CASSRGQFGELFF	TGTGCCAGTAGTAGGGGACAGTTCGGGGAGCTGTTTTTT
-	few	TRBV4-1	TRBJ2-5	CASSQDPGVETQYF	TGCGCCAGCAGCCAAGATCCCGGCGTAGAGACCCAGTACTTC
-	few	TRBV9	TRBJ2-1	CASSVVTEYNEQFF	TGTGCCAGCAGCGTAGTGACGGAATACAATGAGCAGTTCTTC
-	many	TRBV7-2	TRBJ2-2	CASTYRRNTGELFF	TGTGCCAGCACCTATAGACGGAACACCGGGGAGCTGTTTTTT
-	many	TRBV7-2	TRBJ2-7	CASSLGSKQYF	TGTGCCAGCAGCTTAGGGTCTAAGCAGTACTTC
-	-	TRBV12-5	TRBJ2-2	CASGLVLGETNTGELFF	TGTGCTAGTGGTTTGGTGTTGGGAGAGACTAACACCGGGGAGCTGTTTTTT
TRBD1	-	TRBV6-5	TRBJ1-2	CASIKTAGGPGPTGYTF	TGTGCCAGCATCAAAACGGCAGGGGGCCCCGGGCCCACCGGCTACACCTTC
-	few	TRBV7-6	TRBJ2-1	CASSFDPDTYNEQFF	TGTGCCAGCAGCTTTGACCCCGATACCTACAATGAGCAGTTCTTC
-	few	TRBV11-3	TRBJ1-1	CASSWQGNTEAFF	TGTGCCAGCAGCTGGCAGGGTAACACTGAAGCTTTCTTT
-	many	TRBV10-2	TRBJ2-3	CASSAVQGRTDTQYF	TGCGCCAGCAGTGCTGTACAGGGACGCACAGATACGCAGTATTTT
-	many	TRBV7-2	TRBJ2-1	CASGTILGNEQFF	TGTGCCAGCGGAACAATACTGGGAAATGAGCAGTTCTTC
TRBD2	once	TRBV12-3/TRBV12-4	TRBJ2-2	CASSLFGGAGELFF	TGTGCCAGCAGTTTATTTGGGGGGGCCGGGGAGCTGTTTTTT
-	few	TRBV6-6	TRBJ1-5	CASRIDGAQHF	TGTGCCAGCAGAATTGATGGGGCCCAGCATTTT
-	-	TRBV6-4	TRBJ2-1	CASSDSVGGYNEQFF	TGTGCCAGCAGTGACTCTGTAGGGGGGTACAATGAGCAGTTCTTC
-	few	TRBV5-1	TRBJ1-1	CASSLEGENTEAFF	TGCGCCAGCAGCTTGGAAGGGGAGAACACTGAAGCTTTCTTT
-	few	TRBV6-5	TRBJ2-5	CASSYGPLDQETQYF	TGTGCCAGCAGTTACGGACCCCTTGACCAAGAGACCCAGTACTTC
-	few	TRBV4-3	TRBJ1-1	CASSDKIPPTGGTEAFF	TGCGCCAGCAGCGACAAGATACCACCCACTGGGGGCACTGAAGCTTTCTTT
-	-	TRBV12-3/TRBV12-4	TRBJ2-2	CASSLGNPGTGELFF	TGTGCCAGCAGTTTAGGGAACCCCGGCACCGGGGAGCTGTTTTTT
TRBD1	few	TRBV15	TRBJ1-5	CATSRDQTGRSDQPQHF	TGTGCCACCAGCAGAGACCAGACAGGGCGAAGCGATCAGCCCCAGCATTTT
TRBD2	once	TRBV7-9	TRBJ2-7	CASSLRENPAEQYF	TGTGCCAGCAGCTTGCGGGAGAACCCGGCCGAGCAGTACTTC
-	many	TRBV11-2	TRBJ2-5	CASSLSTTWETQYF	TGTGCCAGCAGCTTAAGTACTACCTGGGAGACCCAGTACTTC
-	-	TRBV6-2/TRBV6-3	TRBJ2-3	CASSYRTVTQYF	TGTGCCAGCAGTTACAGGACTGTGACGCAGTATTTT
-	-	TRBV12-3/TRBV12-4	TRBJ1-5	CASSFGQGREPQHF	TGTGCCAGCAGTTTCGGTCAGGGCCGAGAGCCCCAGCATTTT
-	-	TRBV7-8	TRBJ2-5	CASSSSRPSRASATQYF	TGTGCCAGCAGCTCGTCCCGTCCTTCCAGGGCTTCCGCGACCCAGTACTTC
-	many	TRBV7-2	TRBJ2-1	CASSRREGWSLSYNEQFF	TGTGCCAGCAGCCGACGAGAGGGGTGGTCCCTATCCTACAATGAGCAGTTCTTC
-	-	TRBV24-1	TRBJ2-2	CATSDLRTEAGSTGELFF	TGTGCCACCAGTGATTTACGGACAGAGGCTGGGAGCACCGGGGAGCTGTTTTTT
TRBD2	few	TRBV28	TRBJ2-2	CASSPTSGRATAGELFF	TGTGCCAGCAGCCCTACTAGCGGGAGGGCAACGGCCGGGGAGCTGTTTTTT
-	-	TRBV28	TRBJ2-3	CASSVGQITDTQYF	TGTGCCAGCAGTGTCGGACAGATCACAGATACGCAGTATTTT
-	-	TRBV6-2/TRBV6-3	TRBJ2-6	CASSYDSSGANVLTF	TGTGCCAGCAGTTACGACTCCTCTGGGGCCAACGTCCTGACTTTC
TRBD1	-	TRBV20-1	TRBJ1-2	CSARDRDRSNYGYTF	TGCAGTGCTAGAGATCGGGACAGGAGTAACTATGGCTACACCTTC
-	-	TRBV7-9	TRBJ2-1	CASSLARDPLRALEQFF	TGTGCCAGCAGCTTAGCCCGGGATCCCTTAAGGGCCCTTGAGCAGTTCTTC
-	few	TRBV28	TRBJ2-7	CASSWTVTRYEQYF	TGTGCCAGCAGTTGGACTGTTACCAGATACGAGCAGTACTTC
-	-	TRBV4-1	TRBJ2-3	CASSQNGLRDTQYF	TGCGCCAGCAGCCAAAATGGACTTCGGGATACGCAGTATTTT
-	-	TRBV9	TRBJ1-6	CASSLMGDSEYSPLHF	TGTGCCAGCAGCCTCATGGGGGACTCCGAATATTCACCCCTCCACTTT
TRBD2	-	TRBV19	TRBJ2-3	CASSIDPPGSSGRFADTQYF	TGTGCCAGTAGTATAGACCCCCCGGGGAGTAGCGGGAGATTTGCAGATACGCAGTATTTT
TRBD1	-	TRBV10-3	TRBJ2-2	CAISRGTGGHTGELFF	TGTGCCATTTCGCGGGGGACAGGGGGACACACCGGGGAGCTGTTTTTT
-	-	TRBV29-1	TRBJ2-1	CSVEAGRWGAEQFF	TGCAGCGTTGAAGCAGGGCGCTGGGGGGCCGAGCAGTTCTTC
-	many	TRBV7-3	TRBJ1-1	CASSPGTSNSEAFF	TGTGCCAGCAGCCCCGGGACTTCAAACTCTGAAGCTTTCTTT
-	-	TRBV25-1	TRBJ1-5	CASSELFSNQPQHF	TGTGCCAGCAGTGAGTTGTTTAGCAATCAGCCCCAGCATTTT
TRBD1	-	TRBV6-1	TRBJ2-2	CASSLAQGIFGELFF	TGTGCCAGCAGTTTAGCACAGGGGATTTTCGGGGAGCTGTTTTTT
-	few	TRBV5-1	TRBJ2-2	CASSLVSSGHTGELFF	TGCGCCAGCAGCTTGGTCAGTTCAGGGCACACCGGGGAGCTGTTTTTT
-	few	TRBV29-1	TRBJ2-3	CSVVRVGPDAPDTQYF	TGCAGCGTAGTCAGGGTAGGACCCGACGCCCCAGATACGCAGTATTTT